A single sample gave rise to the 21 T cell receptor beta chains below, sequenced in a study of T cell repertoires in cytomegalovirus infection (dated by TCRdb to 2018 to 2020). Their antigen targets remain unknown. Sequencing took place on an Illumina HiSeq 1500. Clones were called with MiXCR by TCRdb after fastp trimmed the public reads at Q25, and only in-frame beta chains were retained. CDR3 protein duplicates are merged, each entry listing the most common genes and DNA. The sample contains around 710,000 distinct CDR3 sequences, almost 30% of them found a single time. The ten largest make up roughly 14% of the sample. Per the publication, the treatment or condition label means: in vitro stimulation with specific CMV peptide epitopes to enrich CMV-specific T cells. This specimen was cultured CD8+ T cells from PBMCs, taken from culture after CMV antigen stimulation. These receptors came from a human donor in good health (CMV status not recorded). Some clones in this sample may be carry-over from other donors' samples.

In this sample, this clonotype turned up a few times. The rearrangement uses TRBV6-6 and TRBJ2-7; 8 bases match TRBD1. The CDR3 covers 15 residues. Germline CDR1 is MNHNY and CDR2 is SVGAGI (reference sequence). The V segment lost 0 bases and the J segment 3 bases; nucleotides outside the gene matches: 4. CDR3 in amino acids: CASSYSLDRDYEQYF. Written as DNA, the CDR3 is TGTGCCAGCAGTTACTCTCTGGACAGGGACTACGAGCAGTACTTC.

The CDR3 loop reads CASSLRRGGMDEQFF. The CDR3 DNA reads as TGTGCCAGCAGCTTAAGACGGGGGGGCATGGATGAGCAGTTCTTC. J is TRBJ2-1 and V is TRBV7-2, with 8 bases matching TRBD2. Per the germline V gene, CDR1 is SGHTA and CDR2 is FQGNSA. V gave up 2 bases and J gave up 8 bases; unmatched junction bases: 8. CDR3 size: 15 residues.

The rearrangement joins TRBV4-3 to TRBJ1-1; 7 positions agree with TRBD1. The CDR3 sequence is 12 residues long. The germline CDR1 and CDR2 sequences are LGHNA and YSLEER. V trimming: 1 base; J trimming: 10 bases; junction bases outside the gene matches: 3. The CDR3 DNA sequence: TGCGCCAGCAGCCAAGCTGGACAGGTAGCTTTCTTT. It is translated as CASSQAGQVAFF.

This clonotype was found a few times. The V call is TRBV7-6, the J call TRBJ2-3; 8 bases match TRBD2. This CDR3 has 16 residues. Germline loops: CDR1 SGHVS, CDR2 FNYEAQ. After removal of 5 bases from V and 2 bases from J, the junction contained 9 bases not matched to a gene. The CDR3 reads CASSDRTSSITDTQYF. The CDR3 DNA sequence: TGTGCCAGCAGCGACCGGACTAGCTCAATCACAGATACGCAGTATTTT.

This clonotype occurred a few times. V usage is TRBV7-2 and J usage is TRBJ2-5, with D unresolved. V was trimmed by 5 bases and J by 4 bases, leaving 20 bases between them. Germline V gene data show CDR1 as SGHTA and CDR2 as FQGNSA. The CDR3 has 16 residues. CDR3 amino acids: CASSPAPVGFRETQYF. CDR3 DNA: TGTGCCAGCAGCCCGGCCCCGGTCGGATTCAGAGAGACCCAGTACTTC.

The gene calls are TRBV7-6 and TRBJ2-3; TRBD1 agrees at 7 bases. The CDR3 extends over 11 amino acids. Germline V gene lookup returns CDR1 SGHVS and CDR2 FNYEAQ. The CDR3 nucleotides read TGTGCAGGGGGCCGTGGAGATACGCAGTATTTT. Its protein product is CAGGRGDTQYF. Looking up the rest from reference TRBV7-6 and TRBJ2-3 gives the full variable domain: GAGVSQSPRYKVTKRGQDVALRCDPISGHVSLYWYRQALGQGPEFLTYFNYEAQQDKSGLPNDRFSAERPEGSISTLTIQRTEQRDSAMYRCAGGRGDTQYFGPGTRLTVL.

This clonotype was found a few times. One end of the junction fails to match germline, which may point to a read error. This chain joins TRBV7-7 and TRBJ2-1; TRBD2 agrees at 8 bases. Germline CDR1 is SSHAT and CDR2 is FNYEAQ (reference sequence). CDR3 length: 16 amino acids. The CDR3 protein is CASSLLTGGGYYEQFF. Here the CDR3 DNA reads TGTGCTAGCAGCTTACTCACCGGGGGGGGATACTATGAGCAGTTCTTC.

CDR3 region: CAIQGRTDTQYF. Written as DNA, the CDR3 is TGTGCCATTCAGGGGAGAACAGATACGCAGTATTTT. The chain couples TRBV24-1 to TRBJ2-3, with TRBD1 as a possible D gene (6 bases). With 11 bases removed from V and 3 bases from J, the gap between germline ends came to 11 bases. CDR3 length equals 12 residues. Per germline, CDR1 KGHDR and CDR2 SFDVKD.

The J gene is TRBJ1-1, the V gene TRBV27, with D maybe TRBD1 (5 bases). The CDR3 covers 13 residues. Germline CDR1 MNHEY, CDR2 SMNVEV (reference sequence). The germline V and J ends were trimmed by 0 bases and 6 bases, with 8 bases remaining between them. CDR3 DNA sequence: TGTGCCAGCAGTTTATCCGGGGGTGCTGAAGCTTTCTTT. Amino acid sequence: CASSLSGGAEAFF.

This clonotype was seen repeatedly, ten times or more. V is TRBV7-2 and J is TRBJ2-3; no reliable D call. Between the trimmed V and J ends, which lost 2 bases and 6 bases, there was a span of 9 bases. The germline V gene has CDR1 SGHTA and CDR2 FQGNSA. The CDR3 has 13 residues. CDR3 coding DNA: TGTGCCAGCAGCTTATATCCGGGCGATACGCAGTATTTT. It translates to CASSLYPGDTQYF.

This sequence joins TRBV6-1 and TRBJ2-1; 7 positions match TRBD2. The V gene end was trimmed by 6 bases and the J gene end by 0 bases; junction bases not matched to a gene: 8. Germline values: CDR1 MNHNS, CDR2 SASEGT. The CDR3 sequence is 16 residues long. The CDR3 bases are TGTGCCAGCAGAGACAAATGGGGGGGCTCCTACAATGAGCAGTTCTTC. Protein sequence: CASRDKWGGSYNEQFF.

This clonotype showed up just a few times. This chain uses TRBV10-3 with TRBJ2-6; D may correspond to TRBD1 or TRBD2 (5 bases each). The CDR3 is made up of 20 amino acids. Germline assignment: CDR1 ENHRY and CDR2 SYGVKD. Between the trimmed V and J ends, which lost 3 bases and 2 bases, there was a span of 23 bases. The DNA for the CDR3 is TGTGCCATCAGTGAATACGCCCTGGACACGGGAAGGGCTGGGGCCAACGTCCTGACTTTC. It encodes CAISEYALDTGRAGANVLTF.

Concerning this clonotype: This clone may be a read error of a much larger clone one base away. This chain connects TRBV6-1 to TRBJ1-5; D is possibly TRBD1 (5 bases). The CDR3 spans 15 residues. Per germline, CDR1 MNHNS and CDR2 SASEGT. V was trimmed by 1 base and J by 4 bases, leaving 11 bases between them. For the CDR3, the DNA is TGTGCCAGCAGTGAAGAGACAGTTTCGAATCAGCCCCAGCATTTT. Its protein product is CASSEETVSNQPQHF.

The V call is TRBV7-9, the J call TRBJ2-1, with no clear D. Trimming left V 3 bases short and J 0 bases short, with 15 bases between. The germline gives CDR1 SEHNR, CDR2 FQNEAQ (reference sequence). The CDR3 has 17 amino acids. CDR3 DNA: TGTGCCAGCAGCTTGCCGAGACAACGGAGCTCCTACAATGAGCAGTTCTTC. Its translation: CASSLPRQRSSYNEQFF. The full variable domain, completed using reference TRBV7-9 and TRBJ2-1, is DTGVSQNPRHKITKRGQNVTFRCDPISEHNRLYWYRQTLGQGPEFLTYFQNEAQLEKSRLLSDRFSAERPKGSFSTLEIQRTEQGDSAMYLCASSLPRQRSSYNEQFFGPGTRLTVL.

The chain joins TRBV2 to TRBJ2-5; D may be TRBD1 (5 bases). Per the germline V gene, CDR1 is SNHLY and CDR2 is FYNNEI. The CDR3 consists of 14 residues. Trimming took off 5 bases at V and 4 bases at J, with 14 bases between the two ends. CDR3 sequence reads: CASSSNSGRETQYF. The CDR3 DNA follows: TGTGCCAGCAGTTCTAACTCAGGGCGAGAGACCCAGTACTTC.

J is TRBJ2-5 and V is TRBV7-9; D unresolved. Germline CDR1 and CDR2: SEHNR and FQNEAQ (reference sequence). V lost 5 bases and J 0 bases, leaving 13 bases between the germline ends. The CDR3 spans 15 residues. The chain's CDR3 is CASSLPGPYQETQYF. CDR3 DNA sequence: TGTGCCAGCAGCCTCCCAGGACCGTACCAAGAGACCCAGTACTTC.

This clonotype occurred once. The rearrangement links TRBV24-1 to TRBJ2-5; D is undetermined. The CDR3 totals 15 residues. CDR1 KGHDR and CDR2 SFDVKD come from the germline V gene. V lost 6 bases and J 1 base, leaving 14 bases between the germline ends. For the CDR3, the DNA is TGTGCCACCAGTCCCGGAGAACATAGCCAAGAGACCCAGTACTTC. This codes for CATSPGEHSQETQYF.

The chain links TRBV6-1 to TRBJ2-3; 9 positions match TRBD2. This CDR3 region has 15 residues. V shed 8 bases, J shed 6 bases, and the junction held 12 bases outside the gene matches. Germline V lookup: CDR1 MNHNS, CDR2 SASEGT. CDR3 DNA sequence: TGTGCCAGCCAACCTGGCGGGGGGGCCGGGGATACGCAGTATTTT. It translates to CASQPGGGAGDTQYF.

The CDR3 is CASSLRGGREGETQYF. The CDR3 nucleotides read TGTGCCAGCAGCTTAAGGGGAGGCAGGGAGGGAGAGACCCAGTACTTC. The chain joins TRBV11-2 to TRBJ2-5, with TRBD2 matching over 7 bases. CDR3 size: 16 residues. Unmatched junction bases numbered 10, after V lost 2 bases and J lost 4 bases. Germline CDR1 is SGHAT and CDR2 is FQNNGV.

The chain joins TRBV19 to TRBJ1-5; 10 nucleotides match TRBD1. The J segment lost 7 bases and the V segment lost 5 bases, leaving 11 bases of the junction unmatched. Germline V gene lookup returns CDR1 LNHDA and CDR2 SQIVND (reference sequence). The CDR3 loop spans 16 amino acids. CDR3 sequence reads: CASSPTNDRGLQPQHF. For the CDR3, the DNA is TGTGCCAGTAGTCCAACAAACGACAGGGGGCTGCAGCCCCAGCATTTT.

The CDR3 nucleotides read TGTGCCAGCAGCTTGGGTAGCACTAGCACAGATACGCAGTATTTT. It encodes CASSLGSTSTDTQYF. V is TRBV7-3 and J is TRBJ2-3, with D unresolved. The germline V gene has CDR1 SGHTA and CDR2 FQGTGA. The CDR3 extends over 15 amino acids. V shed 3 bases and J shed 0 bases, with 10 bases lying between them.